Reported below is one T cell receptor beta chain. What it binds is not known. This same CDR3 is encoded by further DNA sequences in the sample. This entry comes from a study of cytomegalovirus exposure and HLA in healthy donors. Across the study: A prior study identified 117 million unique TCR beta sequences from roughly 180 million T cells. Clustering assigned 81% of the roughly 430 genotyped donors to the Caucasian-associated ancestry cluster.

Germline V CDR1 and CDR2: SGHTA, FQGTGA. This CDR3 is 13 amino acids long. With 2 bases removed from V and 1 base from J, the gap between germline ends came to 5 bases. Study-wide results and limits: Over 15,000 TCR beta sequences were associated with HLA alleles at 0.05 false discovery rate in a later analysis. Common viral pathogens were later found to be apparently linked to several of the most significant clusters.

In the PCR, 60 Vbeta and 13 Jbeta primers were used. Generated by immunoSEQ multiplex PCR, the TCRdb table keeps only in-frame clones and is missing some. Of 110,000 or so clones listed, 77% were seen once; the top ten hold approximately 11%. V and J are TRBV7-3 and TRBJ1-1; D is undetermined. What was sequenced was PBMCs. This receptor was identified in a man between 35 and 55 years old in good health and CMV-seropositive. The CDR3 is CASSLGQNTEAFF. The CDR3 bases are TGTGCCAGCAGCTTAGGGCAGAACACTGAAGCTTTCTTT.